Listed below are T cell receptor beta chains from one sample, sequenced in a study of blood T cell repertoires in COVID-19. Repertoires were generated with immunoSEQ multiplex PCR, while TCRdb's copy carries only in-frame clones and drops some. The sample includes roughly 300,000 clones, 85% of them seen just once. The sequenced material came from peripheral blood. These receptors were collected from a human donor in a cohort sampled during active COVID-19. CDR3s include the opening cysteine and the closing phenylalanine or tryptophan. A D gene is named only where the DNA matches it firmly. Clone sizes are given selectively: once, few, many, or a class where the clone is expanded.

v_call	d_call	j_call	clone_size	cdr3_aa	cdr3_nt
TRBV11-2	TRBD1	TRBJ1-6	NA	CASSLGDSNNSPLHF	TGTGCCAGCAGCTTAGGGGACAGCAATAATTCACCCCTCCACTTT
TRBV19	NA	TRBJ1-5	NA	CASRGLWDNDGNQPQHF	TGTGCCAGCCGGGGATTGTGGGACAATGATGGCAATCAGCCCCAGCATTTT
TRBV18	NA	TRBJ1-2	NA	CASSPRAGSRNYGYTF	TGTGCCAGCTCACCTAGGGCAGGGTCCCGAAACTATGGCTACACCTTC
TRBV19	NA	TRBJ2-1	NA	CASSMLKKRGIGAIGSNEQFF	TGTGCCAGTAGTATGCTCAAGAAAAGGGGAATTGGGGCCATCGGGAGCAATGAGCAGTTCTTC
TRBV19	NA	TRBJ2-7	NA	CASSSRGTATYEQYF	TGTGCCAGTAGTAGTCGCGGGACAGCGACCTACGAGCAGTACTTC
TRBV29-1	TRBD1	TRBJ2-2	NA	CSVGEGGGTGELFF	TGCAGCGTTGGAGAAGGGGGCGGCACCGGGGAGCTGTTTTTT
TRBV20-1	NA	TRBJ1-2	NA	CSARVLYGYTF	TGCAGTGCTAGAGTACTCTATGGCTACACCTTC
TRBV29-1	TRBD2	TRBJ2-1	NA	CSVYGTSGKSYNEQFF	TGCAGCGTCTACGGGACTAGCGGTAAATCCTACAATGAGCAGTTCTTC
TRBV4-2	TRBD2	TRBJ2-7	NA	CASQEGGSPTYEQYF	TGTGCCAGCCAGGAGGGCGGGAGCCCCACCTACGAGCAGTACTTC
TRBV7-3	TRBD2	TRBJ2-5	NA	CASSLTTGGGYF	TGTGCCAGCAGCTTAACGACGGGAGGTGGATACTTC
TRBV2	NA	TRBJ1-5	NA	CASGRGTGQHF	TGTGCCAGCGGGCGGGGCACAGGACAGCATTTT
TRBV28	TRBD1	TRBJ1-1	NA	CASRGQGASEAFF	TGTGCCAGCAGGGGACAGGGCGCTTCTGAAGCTTTCTTT
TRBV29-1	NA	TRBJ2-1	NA	CSVEGGLRGYGLYNEQFF	TGCAGCGTTGAAGGTGGATTGCGGGGCTATGGTCTCTACAATGAGCAGTTCTTC
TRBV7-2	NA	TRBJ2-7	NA	CASSARGEQYF	TGTGCCAGCAGCGCCCGCGGGGAGCAGTACTTC
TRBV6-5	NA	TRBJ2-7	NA	CASSETGPYEQYF	TGTGCCAGCAGCGAGACAGGCCCCTACGAGCAGTACTTC
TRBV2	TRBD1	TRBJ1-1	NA	CASSVGRQQGTLNTEAFF	TGTGCCAGCAGCGTGGGGAGACAACAGGGGACCCTGAACACTGAAGCTTTCTTT
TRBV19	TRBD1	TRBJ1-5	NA	CASSIGRPGGPQHF	TGTGCCAGTAGTATCGGTCGGCCAGGGGGGCCCCAGCATTTT
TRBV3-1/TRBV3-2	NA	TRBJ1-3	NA	CASSQAVGNTIYF	TGTGCCAGCAGCCAAGCTGTTGGAAACACCATATATTTT
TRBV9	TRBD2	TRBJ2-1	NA	CASSVAGTSGLNEQFF	TGTGCCAGCAGCGTAGCGGGGACTAGCGGTTTAAATGAGCAGTTCTTC
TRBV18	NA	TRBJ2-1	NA	CASSPLPGVLHNEQFF	TGTGCCAGCTCACCGCTCCCAGGGGTATTACACAATGAGCAGTTCTTC
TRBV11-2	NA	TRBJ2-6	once	CASSFPIKTGANVLTF	TGTGCCAGCAGCTTCCCAATCAAAACTGGGGCCAACGTCCTGACTTTC
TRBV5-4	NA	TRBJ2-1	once	CASSLGWGTLNEQFF	TGTGCCAGCAGCTTGGGGTGGGGGACTCTCAATGAGCAGTTCTTC
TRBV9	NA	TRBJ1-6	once	CASSVAQINSPLHF	TGTGCCAGCAGCGTAGCACAAATAAATTCACCCCTCCACTTT
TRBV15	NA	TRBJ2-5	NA	CATSRGGGVQETQYF	TGTGCCACCAGCAGAGGAGGCGGAGTTCAAGAGACCCAGTACTTC
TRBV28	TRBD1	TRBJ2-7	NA	CASSFTGGFSIYEQYF	TGTGCCAGCAGTTTTACAGGGGGGTTCTCCATCTACGAGCAGTACTTC
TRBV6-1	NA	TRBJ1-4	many	CASSEEGVGVRKLFF	TGTGCCAGCAGTGAAGAAGGTGTAGGGGTTCGGAAACTGTTTTTT
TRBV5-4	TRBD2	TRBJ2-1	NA	CASSLGSGSSYNEQFF	TGTGCCAGCAGCTTGGGTAGCGGGAGCTCCTACAATGAGCAGTTCTTC
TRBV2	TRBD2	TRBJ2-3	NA	CASSELIGVSSGADTQYF	TGTGCCAGCAGTGAATTAATAGGGGTATCCAGCGGGGCCGATACGCAGTATTTT
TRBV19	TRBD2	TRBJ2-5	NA	CASKKGLAGVETQYF	TGTGCCAGTAAAAAGGGGCTAGCGGGAGTAGAGACCCAGTACTTC